This record looks at one TCR beta chain sequence and its context. Its antigen is unidentified. The protocol was immunoSEQ multiplex PCR, while the TCRdb copy is restricted to in-frame clones and leaves out a portion. The data hold approximately 24,000 clones, with roughly 64% observed a single time. This record comes from a study of tumor-infiltrating lymphocytes in localized non-small cell lung cancer. Broader study findings: Only some patients had TCR sequencing, depending on available tissue. Higher tumor T cell infiltration than in uninvolved lung was supported by TCRbeta sequencing.

Specimen: lung tumor tissue. The sequence was collected from a human donor with non-small cell lung cancer.

CDR3 sequence: CASSEKGQGADGYTF. In DNA, the CDR3 is TGTGCCAGCAGTGAAAAAGGACAGGGGGCAGATGGCTACACCTTC. The J gene is TRBJ1-2, the V gene TRBV6-1, with TRBD1 matching over 11 bases. V was clipped by 2 bases and J by 6 bases; unmatched bases: 5. The CDR3 totals 15 residues. CDR1 MNHNS and CDR2 SASEGT come from the germline V gene.